In this sample, the clone carrying this TCR beta chain turned up a few times. Assay used: immunoSEQ multiplex PCR; TCRdb lists only in-frame clones, some missing. The repertoire holds over 110,000 clones, with around 84% as singletons. These data originate in a study of cytomegalovirus exposure and HLA in healthy donors. V trimming: 3 bases; J trimming: 9 bases; junction bases outside the gene matches: 2. The CDR3 has 14 amino acids. Germline V gives CDR1 SNHLY, CDR2 FYNNEI. The rearrangement links TRBV2 to TRBJ1-6; 10 bases map to TRBD1. Sequencing input: PBMCs. This sequence originates from a man aged 18-30 years in good health and CMV-seropositive. This CDR3 reads CASSDGQGGSPLHF. The CDR3 bases are TGTGCCAGCAGTGACGGACAGGGGGGTTCACCCCTCCACTTT.